This TCR beta chain was recovered during a study of tumor and adjacent non-tumor tissue in lung cancer. Study conclusions and caveats: TCR diversity was significantly greater in tumor than normal lung tissue. Top 100 clones took a larger repertoire share in normal lung.

Points on this clonotype: Its specificity is unknown. The junction departs from the called germline gene at one end, perhaps through a read error.

Germline V gene sequence: CDR1 MNHEY, CDR2 SVGEGT. The CDR3 contains 13 residues. This sample's RNA came from whole unsorted tissue. Distant lung tissue was collected more than 3 cm away from the tumor edge. Chemotherapy-naive patients with new lung cancer underwent thoracic surgery in China, August–November 2014. TCRbeta libraries were built with three rounds of nested PCR, modified from ARM-PCR. TCRdb used MiXCR to reprocess the multiplex PCR reads, holding one entry per CDR3 protein. Found here are some 80,000 distinct CDR3 sequences, approximately 82% of them singletons; the top ten hold around two fifths.

The receptor was isolated from a man aged 70 or older with non-small cell lung cancer. The genes are TRBV6-2 or TRBV6-3 and TRBJ1-1; D is unclear. Sequencing input: distant non-tumor lung tissue. CDR3 DNA: TGTACCAGCAGTGAAACGGTGAACACTGAAGCTTTCTTT. This codes for CTSSETVNTEAFF.